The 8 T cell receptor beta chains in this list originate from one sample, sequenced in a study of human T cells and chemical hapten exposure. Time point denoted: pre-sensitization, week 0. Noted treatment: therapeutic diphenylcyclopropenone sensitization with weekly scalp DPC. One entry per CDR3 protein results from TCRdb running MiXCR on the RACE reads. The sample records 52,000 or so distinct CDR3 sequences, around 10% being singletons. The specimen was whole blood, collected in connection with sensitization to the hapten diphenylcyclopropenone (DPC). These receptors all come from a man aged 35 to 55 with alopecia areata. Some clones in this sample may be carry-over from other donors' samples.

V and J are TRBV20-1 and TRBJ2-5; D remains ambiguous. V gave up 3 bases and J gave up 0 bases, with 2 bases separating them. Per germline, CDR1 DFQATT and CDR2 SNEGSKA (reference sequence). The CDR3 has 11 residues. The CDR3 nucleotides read TGCAGTGCTAGGGACCAAGAGACCCAGTACTTC. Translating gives CSARDQETQYF.

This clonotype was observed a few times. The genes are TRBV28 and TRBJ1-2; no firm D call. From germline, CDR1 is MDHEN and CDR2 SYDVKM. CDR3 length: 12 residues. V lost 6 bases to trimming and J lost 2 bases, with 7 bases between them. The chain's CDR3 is CASRDANYGYTF. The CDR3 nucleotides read TGTGCCAGCAGGGACGCAAACTATGGCTACACCTTC.

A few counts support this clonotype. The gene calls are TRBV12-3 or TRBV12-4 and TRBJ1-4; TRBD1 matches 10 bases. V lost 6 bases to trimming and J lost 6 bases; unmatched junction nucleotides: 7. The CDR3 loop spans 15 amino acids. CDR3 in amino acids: CASSAGTGVDEKLFF. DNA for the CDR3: TGTGCCAGCAGCGCCGGGACAGGGGTCGATGAAAAACTGTTTTTT.

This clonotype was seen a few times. CDR3 amino acids: CASSPRGRSSYEQYF. In nucleotides, the CDR3 is TGTGCCAGCAGTCCCCGGGGACGCAGCTCCTACGAGCAGTACTTC. The chain links TRBV12-3 or TRBV12-4 to TRBJ2-7; the D call may be TRBD1 or TRBD2 (5 bases each). The CDR3 loop spans 15 amino acids. V lost 5 bases and J lost 0, with 14 bases in between.

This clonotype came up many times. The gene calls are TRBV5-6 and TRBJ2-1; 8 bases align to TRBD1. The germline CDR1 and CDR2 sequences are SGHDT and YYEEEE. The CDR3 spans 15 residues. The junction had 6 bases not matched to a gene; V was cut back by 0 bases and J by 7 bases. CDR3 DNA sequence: TGTGCCAGCAGCTTGGGTGACAGGGGTAGGAATGAGCAGTTCTTC. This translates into CASSLGDRGRNEQFF.

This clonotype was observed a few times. The CDR3 nucleotides are TGTGCCACCTGTGTAGTCCCCGAAGAGACCCAGTACTTC. Amino acid sequence: CATCVVPEETQYF. This rearrangement joins TRBV11-2 to TRBJ2-5; D remains unclear. This CDR3 spans 13 amino acids. The V gene lost 10 bases and the J gene lost 3 bases, with 15 bases spanning the gap. Germline V gene lookup returns CDR1 SGHAT and CDR2 FQNNGV.

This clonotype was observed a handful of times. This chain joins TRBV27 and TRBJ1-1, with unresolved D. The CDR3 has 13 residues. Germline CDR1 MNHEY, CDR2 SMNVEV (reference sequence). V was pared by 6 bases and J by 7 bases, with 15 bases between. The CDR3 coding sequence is TGTGCCAGCAGACCAATAGGGCAGAGTGAAGCTTTCTTT. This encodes CASRPIGQSEAFF.

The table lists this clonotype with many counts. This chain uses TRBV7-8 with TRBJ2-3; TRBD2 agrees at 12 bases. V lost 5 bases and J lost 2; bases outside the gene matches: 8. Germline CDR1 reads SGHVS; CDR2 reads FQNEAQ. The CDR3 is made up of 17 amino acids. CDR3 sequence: CASSARLAGASTDTQYF. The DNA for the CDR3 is TGTGCCAGCAGCGCTCGACTAGCGGGGGCTTCCACAGATACGCAGTATTTT.